The 32 T cell receptor beta chains below were found in one sample sequenced in a study of tumor and adjacent non-tumor tissue in lung cancer. This sample's RNA came from whole unsorted tissue. A modified ARM-PCR protocol with three rounds of nested PCR amplified TCRbeta. One entry per CDR3 protein, called by TCRdb with MiXCR from the multiplex PCR reads. The sample comprises over 110,000 distinct CDR3 sequences, approximately 66% of which are singletons, and approximately 18% rests with the top ten. Sequencing input: lung tumor tissue. These receptors were taken from a man in his sixties with small cell lung cancer.

This clonotype has ten or more counts. The gene calls are TRBV4-1 and TRBJ2-5; 7 nucleotides line up with TRBD1. CDR1 is MGHRA, CDR2 YSYEKL, per germline. After removal of 0 bases from V and 5 bases from J, the junction contained 9 bases not matched to a gene. CDR3 length: 16 amino acids. The CDR3 sequence: CASSQDPRGWGETQYF. The CDR3 DNA is TGCGCCAGCAGCCAAGATCCCAGGGGGTGGGGGGAGACCCAGTACTTC.

As concerns this clonotype: An end of the junction differs from the germline gene, which may be a read error. The J gene is TRBJ2-5, the V gene TRBV11-2; D may be TRBD2 (6 bases). CDR1 SGHAT and CDR2 FQNNGV come from the germline V gene. This CDR3 contains 14 residues. The CDR3 here is CASRHRGYQETHYF. In DNA, the CDR3 is TGTGCCAGCAGACATCGGGGGTATCAAGAGACCCACTACTTC.

As concerns this clonotype: This clone may be a read error of a much larger clone one base away. This sequence joins TRBV4-1 and TRBJ1-4, with no clear D. This CDR3 comprises 12 residues. V lost 2 bases, J lost 8 bases, and 6 bases lay in between. The germline V gene encodes CDR1 MGHRA and CDR2 YSYEKL. The CDR3, as DNA: TGCGCCAGCAGCCAAATGGAGGAAAAACTGTTTTTT. Amino acid sequence: CASSQMEEKLFF.

J is TRBJ2-3 and V is TRBV29-1, with 7 positions matching TRBD1. Per the germline V gene, CDR1 is SQVTM and CDR2 is ANQGSEA. The CDR3 has 15 residues. Trimming at V came to 0 bases and at J to 3 bases, leaving 6 bases not matched to a gene. CDR3 nucleotide sequence: TGCAGCGTTGAAGATGCACAGGGGTGGACAGATACGCAGTATTTT. Translated: CSVEDAQGWTDTQYF.

Concerning this clonotype itself: A much larger clone is a single base away; this may be a read error. The V gene is TRBV20-1, the J gene TRBJ2-4; tentative D call: TRBD1 (6 bases). Germline CDR1 and CDR2: DFQATT and SNEGSKA (reference sequence). The CDR3 spans 14 residues. Trimming took off 5 bases at V and 8 bases at J, with 19 bases between the two ends. The CDR3 coding sequence is TGCAGTGCTTTAGGGGGACGCGTCGGACACATTCAGTACTTC. Protein product: CSALGGRVGHIQYF.

This clonotype was picked up a small number of times. The V gene is TRBV6-5, the J gene TRBJ2-1; D might be TRBD2 (6 bases). The CDR3 contains 16 residues. Trimming shortened V by 2 bases and J by 0 bases, and 11 bases separated the two germline ends. The V gene's germline CDR1 is MNHEY and CDR2 SVGAGI. CDR3 in DNA: TGTGCCAGCAGTTACCCCGCGGGGAGCTCCTACAATGAGCAGTTCTTC. This encodes CASSYPAGSSYNEQFF.

This clonotype has ten or more counts. The rearrangement uses TRBV20-1 and TRBJ2-3, with D possibly TRBD2 on 5 matching bases. CDR1 DFQATT and CDR2 SNEGSKA come from the germline V gene (reference sequence). V was shortened by 1 base and J by 0 bases, with 11 bases between the two germline ends. The CDR3 runs 15 residues. CDR3 nucleotide sequence: TGCAGTGCTAGAGGTACTAGATCTAGCACAGATACGCAGTATTTT. It specifies CSARGTRSSTDTQYF.

With respect to this clonotype: The junction departs from germline at one end; a sequencing error may be responsible. The chain combines TRBV12-3 or TRBV12-4 with TRBJ2-2; 14 nucleotides line up with TRBD2. This CDR3 is built from 16 residues. CDR3 loop: CASSPGTSGRGGELLF. The CDR3 region has the DNA TGTGCCAGCAGTCCCGGGACTAGCGGGAGAGGCGGGGAGCTGTTATTT.

Concerning this clonotype itself: Being one base from a much bigger clone, this may be a read error. The rearrangement links TRBV12-3 or TRBV12-4 to TRBJ1-2; possibly TRBD1 for D (5 bases). V was trimmed by 8 bases and J by 7 bases, leaving 20 bases between them. The CDR3 sequence is 14 residues long. The CDR3 region has the DNA TGTGCCAGCGTCCTTGGGGGGGATATGTCTGGCTACACCTTC. Amino acid sequence: CASVLGGDMSGYTF.

This clonotype showed up just once. This chain uses TRBV28 with TRBJ2-7; the match to TRBD1 covers 7 bases. The germline CDR1 and CDR2 sequences are MDHEN and SYDVKM. The CDR3 is 14 amino acids. As DNA, the CDR3 is TGTGCCAGCAGGTACTCGGGACAGTCCTACGAGCTGTATGTC. This sequence encodes CASRYSGQSYELYV.

This clonotype has just one count. This chain links TRBV7-2 with TRBJ2-3; unclear D gene. Looked up from germline, CDR1 is SGHTA and CDR2 is FQGNSA. V lost 5 bases to trimming and J lost 12 bases, with 21 bases between them. CDR3 length: 14 amino acids. The CDR3 DNA reads as TGTGCCAGCAGCCCCTATCGTGGAGTTGGTACCCAGTATTTT. This translates into CASSPYRGVGTQYF.

Comment on this clonotype: Mismatch with germline at one junction end may stem from a read error. The chain employs TRBV28 and TRBJ2-5; 9 bases agree with TRBD2. The CDR3 has 16 residues. Germline CDR1 MDHEN, CDR2 SYDVKM. The CDR3 here is CGSSLTCGRAGETQYF. CDR3 DNA: TGTGGCAGCAGTTTGACTTGCGGGAGGGCCGGAGAGACCCAGTACTTC.

In regard to this clonotype: Since the CDR3 does not end with the conserved phenylalanine or tryptophan, this likely comes from a read error. The V call is TRBV11-2, the J call TRBJ2-7, with D hard to call. Germline V lookup: CDR1 SGHAT, CDR2 FQNNGV. This CDR3 spans 15 amino acids. V dropped 0 bases and J dropped 0 bases, with 9 bases sitting between them. The CDR3 spells CASSLELISSYEQYL. The DNA for the CDR3 is TGTGCCAGCAGCTTAGAGTTGATCAGCTCCTACGAGCAGTACCTC.

This clonotype was recorded only once. A junction boundary mismatches the germline segment, possibly from a read error. The chain is built from TRBV4-2 and TRBJ2-7; 7 nucleotides match TRBD1. The CDR3 extends over 15 amino acids. In germline, CDR1 is LGHNA, CDR2 YNFKEQ. The chain's CDR3 is CASTQDSGQSYEQYF. The CDR3 DNA is TGTGCCAGCACCCAAGATTCGGGACAGTCCTACGAACAGTACTTC.

J is TRBJ2-3 and V is TRBV11-2, with 7 bases that match TRBD1. Trimming at V came to 7 bases and at J to 3 bases, leaving 16 bases not matched to a gene. The CDR3 has 17 amino acids. The germline gives CDR1 SGHAT, CDR2 FQNNGV. The CDR3 DNA is TGTGCCAGCACCGTGGGGCAGGGACAGATCAGGACAGATACGCAGTATTTT. Translated, it gives CASTVGQGQIRTDTQYF.

About this clonotype itself: A single base separates this from a much larger clone, so it may be a read error. The chain carries TRBV6-5 and TRBJ1-2; possibly TRBD1 for D (6 bases). This CDR3 spans 13 amino acids. Germline V gene data show CDR1 as MNHEY and CDR2 as SVGAGI. The CDR3 bases are TGTGCCACTCTATCGACAGGTTCCTATGACTACACCTTC. It is translated as CATLSTGSYDYTF.

In the case of this clonotype: Given a much more abundant clone one base away, this may be a read error. No conserved phenylalanine or tryptophan is present at the end of the CDR3, so a read error is the likely explanation. V gene TRBV4-2 combines with J gene TRBJ2-1; 8 bases fit TRBD2. CDR3 length: 14 amino acids. The trim removed 1 base at V and 8 bases at J, leaving 4 bases unmatched. Germline loops: CDR1 LGHNA, CDR2 YNFKEQ. CDR3 region: CASSQASGSHEQFL. In DNA, the CDR3 is TGTGCCAGCAGCCAAGCGAGCGGGAGCCATGAGCAGTTCTTA.

Concerning this clonotype itself: One end of the junction does not line up with germline, which may come from a read error. The V call is TRBV11-2, the J call TRBJ1-1; D call uncertain. The CDR3 is made up of 15 amino acids. Per germline, CDR1 SGHAT and CDR2 FQNNGV. The CDR3 is CASSLMDWAWTEAFF. Written as DNA, the CDR3 is TGTGCCAGCAGCCTGATGGACTGGGCCTGGACTGAAGCTTTCTTC.

There are many counts of this clonotype. The J gene is TRBJ2-5, the V gene TRBV12-3 or TRBV12-4; the match to TRBD1 covers 9 bases. The CDR3 contains 17 residues. J lost 6 bases, V lost 7 bases, and 18 bases had no gene match. CDR3 sequence: CASTDLVDRGMQKTQYF. The CDR3 nucleotides read TGTGCCAGCACCGATCTGGTTGACAGGGGGATGCAGAAGACCCAGTACTTC.

For this clonotype: This CDR3 fails to terminate in the conserved phenylalanine or tryptophan, so it likely reflects a read error. The limits of the CDR3 on the DNA are not certain, so only TCRdb's listed CDR3 is given. The rearrangement joins TRBV6-6 to TRBJ2-7; the table gives TRBD2 as D, unverified against the DNA. The CDR3 length is 16 residues, termini included. Germline V gene sequence: CDR1 MNHNY, CDR2 SVGAGI (reference sequence). The CDR3 is CASSYPSGRGSYEQCL.

About this clonotype: At one end the junction does not follow the germline gene, possibly because of a read error. J is TRBJ1-1 and V is TRBV11-3, with D possibly TRBD1 on 6 matching bases. This CDR3 region has 13 residues. Germline V lookup: CDR1 SGHNT, CDR2 YENEEA. CDR3 DNA sequence: TGTGCCGGCAGCTTAGAAGGGGGGACTGATACTTTCTTT. Translated: CAGSLEGGTDTFF.

This clonotype appeared a few times. The CDR3 here is CASSPGLAGKGKRTQYF. The CDR3 DNA reads as TGTGCCAGCAGTCCGGGACTAGCGGGAAAAGGGAAGAGAACCCAGTACTTC. V gene TRBV28 combines with J gene TRBJ2-5, with 13 bases fitting TRBD2. The CDR3 totals 17 residues. Germline CDR1 and CDR2: MDHEN and SYDVKM. Germline trimming cut 5 bases from V and 8 bases from J; bases unmatched to any gene: 14. The variable domain in full, with the rest retrieved from reference TRBV28 and TRBJ2-5, is DVKVTQSSRYLVKRTGEKVFLECVQDMDHENMFWYRQDPGLGLRLIYFSYDVKMKEKGDIPEGYSVSREKKERFSLILESASTNQTSMYLCASSPGLAGKGKRTQYFGPGTRLLVL.

Worth noting for this clonotype: Here the CDR3 omits its conserved ending phenylalanine or tryptophan, so a read error is the likely source. The CDR3 sequence: CAGSLDRAGELFY. The CDR3 DNA follows: TGTGCCGGCAGCTTAGATAGAGCTGGGGAGCTGTTTTAT. This chain joins TRBV11-2 and TRBJ2-2; D ambiguous. In germline, CDR1 is SGHAT, CDR2 FQNNGV. This CDR3 is built from 13 residues.

With regard to this clonotype: A read error may explain this, as a much larger clone is one base away. Here the CDR3 omits its conserved ending phenylalanine or tryptophan, so a read error is the likely source. The chain links TRBV20-1 to TRBJ1-1, with D tentatively TRBD1 (5 bases). CDR1 is DFQATT, CDR2 SNEGSKA, per germline (reference sequence). There are 12 residues in the CDR3. Deletions cut 3 bases from V and 2 bases from J, with 7 bases between. CDR3: CSASRDNTEAFS. The DNA for the CDR3 is TGCAGTGCTAGCAGGGATAACACTGAAGCTTTCTCT.

The V gene is TRBV5-1, the J gene TRBJ2-3; 12 nucleotides agree with TRBD2. V shed 4 bases, J shed 7 bases, and the junction held 1 base outside the gene matches. Germline assignment: CDR1 SGHRS and CDR2 YFSETQ. The CDR3 loop spans 13 amino acids. CDR3: CASSGLAGNTQYF. DNA of the CDR3: TGCGCCAGCAGCGGACTAGCGGGAAATACGCAGTATTTT.

Worth noting for this clonotype: The junction departs from the called germline gene at one end, perhaps through a read error. The chain recombines TRBV11-1 with TRBJ2-1; 9 bases align to TRBD2. The CDR3 runs to 16 residues. The germline V gene encodes CDR1 SGHAT and CDR2 FQDESV (reference sequence). The DNA for the CDR3 is TGTGCCAGTAGCTCTGGACTAGCGTATCGGTACAATGAGCAGTTGTTC. Translated, it gives CASSSGLAYRYNEQLF.

This clonotype was counted ten times or more. The chain has TRBV29-1 and TRBJ2-7, with 7 bases fitting TRBD1. The length of the CDR3 is 12 residues. Trimming at V came to 5 bases and at J to 7 bases, leaving 8 bases not matched to a gene. Germline CDR1 and CDR2: SQVTM and ANQGSEA. The CDR3 DNA reads TGCAGCGTTCGAGGGGGCCGGGCGGAGCAGTACTTC. Residues: CSVRGGRAEQYF.

This clonotype has a handful of counts. The germline gene is not matched at one end of the junction; a read error may be the cause. This rearrangement joins TRBV20-1 to TRBJ2-2; TRBD2 aligns across 8 bases. There are 17 residues in the CDR3. Per the germline V gene, CDR1 is DFQATT and CDR2 is SNEGSKA (reference sequence). Here the CDR3 reads CSTRDLLAGPGSGELLF. The CDR3 nucleotides are TGCAGTACTAGAGATCTGCTAGCGGGCCCGGGGTCCGGGGAGCTGTTGTTT.

Concerning this clonotype: A read error may be the cause here, since a much bigger clone is one base away. V usage is TRBV20-1 and J usage is TRBJ1-4; D is perhaps TRBD1 (5 bases). V lost 5 bases and J 4 bases, leaving 11 bases between the germline ends. Looked up from germline, CDR1 is DFQATT and CDR2 is SNEGSKA (reference sequence). The CDR3 is 13 amino acids. The CDR3 loop is CSARQSSNEKLFF. CDR3 bases: TGCAGTGCTCGACAGTCAAGTAATGAAAAACTGTTTTTT.

The chain links TRBV6-1 to TRBJ2-1; D is uncertain. This CDR3 contains 15 residues. Germline V CDR1 and CDR2: MNHNS, SASEGT. The ends were cut back, 9 bases at V and 3 bases at J, with 18 bases in the middle. This chain's CDR3 is CASRTIGYDYNEQFF. CDR3 nucleotides: TGTGCCAGTAGAACCATCGGTTACGACTACAATGAGCAGTTCTTC.

This chain joins TRBV5-1 and TRBJ2-2; D not resolved. The CDR3 extends over 14 amino acids. Deletions cut 3 bases from V and 4 bases from J, with 10 bases between. Germline V gives CDR1 SGHRS, CDR2 YFSETQ. The CDR3 loop is CASSWTGCTGELFF. The CDR3 bases are TGCGCCAGCAGCTGGACCGGATGCACCGGGGAGCTGTTTTTT.

This clonotype came up many times. The chain is built from TRBV4-2 and TRBJ2-5; possibly TRBD2 for D (6 bases). CDR1 and CDR2 (germline): LGHNA, YNFKEQ. CDR3 length: 17 amino acids. Between the trimmed V and J ends, which lost 1 base and 4 bases, there was a span of 19 bases. This CDR3 reads CASSQAGEGLKGETQYF. CDR3 bases: TGTGCCAGCAGCCAAGCGGGGGAAGGACTAAAGGGAGAGACCCAGTACTTC.